Below are 10 T cell receptor beta chains sequenced from a single sample in a study of CD8 T cells in Susac syndrome. RNA in amounts of about 0.5 to 1 ug was reverse transcribed with random hexamers. TCRdb fed the immunoSEQ multiplex PCR reads into MiXCR, producing one record per CDR3 protein. Here the sample spans over 100,000 distinct CDR3 sequences, around 97% being singletons. The sequenced material came from CD4+ T cells from PBMCs. Source of these receptors: a human donor in good health.

This clonotype was observed once. The chain employs TRBV20-1 and TRBJ2-7, with D perhaps matching TRBD1 or TRBD2 (6 bases each). Trimming removed 6 bases from V and 4 bases from J, with 16 bases in between. The CDR3 is 13 amino acids. CDR1 and CDR2 from the germline V gene are DFQATT and SNEGSKA (reference sequence). In DNA form, the CDR3 reads TGCAGTGCCCATACCCAGGGGAGGTACGAGCAGTACTTC. This gives the protein CSAHTQGRYEQYF.

CDR3 loop: CAWMEQAQPLHF. DNA of the CDR3: TGTGCCTGGATGGAACAGGCCCAACCCCTCCACTTT. This chain joins TRBV30 and TRBJ1-6; tentatively, D is TRBD1 (5 bases). V was trimmed by 4 bases and J by 12 bases, leaving 13 bases between them. Germline V lookup: CDR1 GTSNPN, CDR2 SVGIG (reference sequence). The CDR3 has 12 residues.

The chain combines TRBV20-1 with TRBJ2-3; D is undetermined. Looked up from germline, CDR1 is DFQATT and CDR2 is SNEGSKA (reference sequence). There are 11 residues in the CDR3. Trimming pared 6 bases from V and 7 bases from J, leaving 11 bases between. CDR3 nucleotide sequence: TGCAGTGCGGAGAGAGAGCATACGCAGTATTTT. This gives the protein CSAEREHTQYF.

J is TRBJ2-5 and V is TRBV5-1; no clear D. Germline V CDR1 and CDR2: SGHRS, YFSETQ. This CDR3 is 15 amino acids long. V was cut by 2 bases and J by 2 bases, with 13 bases left in between. The CDR3 reads CASSFSGLYQETQYF. The CDR3 DNA reads as TGCGCCAGCAGCTTTAGTGGTTTGTATCAAGAGACCCAGTACTTC.

Here the CDR3 reads CASSQHRENYEQYF. CDR3 DNA sequence: TGTGCCAGCTCCCAGCACCGGGAGAACTACGAGCAGTACTTC. The chain recombines TRBV18 with TRBJ2-7; the D gene is possibly TRBD2 (6 bases). Per germline, CDR1 KGHSH and CDR2 LQKENI. Trimming removed 6 bases at V and 3 bases at J, with 15 bases between. This CDR3 spans 14 amino acids.

The rearrangement joins TRBV2 to TRBJ2-2; 8 nucleotides line up with TRBD1. This CDR3 region has 15 residues. CDR1 SNHLY and CDR2 FYNNEI come from the germline V gene. The ends lost 4 bases at V and 2 bases at J; junction bases unmatched: 3. DNA for the CDR3: TGTGCCAGCAGTGGGGCAGGGGGCAACACCGGGGAGCTGTTTTTT. Translated: CASSGAGGNTGELFF.

The chain joins TRBV7-2 to TRBJ2-5; TRBD2 agrees at 13 bases. This CDR3 has 16 residues. Trimming at V came to 5 bases and at J to 5 bases, leaving 8 bases not matched to a gene. CDR1 and CDR2 from the germline V gene are SGHTA and FQGNSA. DNA of the CDR3: TGTGCCAGCAGCACCGGACTAGCGGGAGCAGGGGAGACCCAGTACTTC. This encodes CASSTGLAGAGETQYF.

The chain couples TRBV15 to TRBJ2-3; the D gene is possibly TRBD1 (5 bases). Germline CDR1 reads LNHNV; CDR2 reads YYDKDF (reference sequence). The V end lost 7 bases, the J end lost 1 base, and 9 bases lay between the germline ends. The CDR3 is 13 amino acids. Here the CDR3 DNA reads TGTGCCACCACCTTAGGGGGCACAGATACGCAGTATTTT. Protein: CATTLGGTDTQYF.

In regard to this clonotype: A read error may produce the germline difference seen at one junction end. The chain uses TRBV12-5 and TRBJ2-2; no firm D call. Germline CDR1 LGHNT, CDR2 FRNRAP. The CDR3 loop spans 17 amino acids. DNA for the CDR3: TGTGCTAGTGTTTTGGTATTGTCTAAGACCCTCACCGGGGAGCTGTTTTTT. It is translated as CASVLVLSKTLTGELFF.

The chain has TRBV11-1 and TRBJ2-2; D is undetermined. The germline V gene encodes CDR1 SGHAT and CDR2 FQDESV (reference sequence). The V end lost 3 bases, the J end lost 9 bases, and 5 bases lay between the germline ends. This CDR3 spans 11 amino acids. CDR3 protein: CASSLDRELFF. CDR3 nucleotides: TGTGCCAGCAGCTTGGACCGGGAGCTGTTTTTT.